The next 18 T cell receptor beta chains were all read from a single sample in a study of CD8+ T cells in alopecia areata. Sequencing relied on a cDNA template that was reverse transcribed from extracted RNA. The data were produced by immunoSEQ multiplex PCR, yet TCRdb's version contains in-frame clones alone and is incomplete. The sample has about 110,000 clones, about 59% seen once. Treatment given: oral pan-JAK inhibitor, 5-10 mg twice daily. This specimen consisted of CD8+ T cells sorted from blood, obtained at week 24, from a patient treated with tofacitinib. These receptors originate from a human donor with alopecia areata.

The chain employs TRBV5-6 and TRBJ1-6; the D gene is possibly TRBD1 (5 bases). Trimming removed 2 bases at V and 5 bases at J, with 11 bases between. Germline CDR1 reads SGHDT; CDR2 reads YYEEEE. This CDR3 has 15 residues. This chain's CDR3 is CASSFGDPNNSPLHF. The CDR3 region has the DNA TGTGCCAGCAGCTTTGGGGACCCTAATAATTCACCCCTCCACTTT.

As concerns this clone: Other DNA sequences in the same sample also yield this CDR3. This rearrangement joins TRBV5-4 to TRBJ1-5; 9 bases fit TRBD1. This CDR3 region has 13 residues. J was trimmed by 7 bases and V by 4 bases; bases with no gene match: 3. CDR1 is SGHNT and CDR2 is YYREEE in the germline V gene (reference sequence). CDR3 in amino acids: CASSVDRGQPQHF. CDR3 coding DNA: TGTGCCAGCAGCGTGGACAGGGGACAGCCCCAGCATTTT.

The rearrangement joins TRBV5-6 to TRBJ2-1, with D unresolved. The CDR3 totals 12 residues. Germline loops: CDR1 SGHDT, CDR2 YYEEEE. V was pared by 3 bases and J by 7 bases, with 8 bases between. This CDR3 is CASSSSANEQFF. CDR3 DNA: TGTGCCAGCAGCTCGTCGGCGAATGAGCAGTTCTTC. Complete variable domain (other parts from reference TRBV5-6 and TRBJ2-1): DAGVTQSPTHLIKTRGQQVTLRCSPKSGHDTVSWYQQALGQGPQFIFQYYEEEERQRGNFPDRFSGHQFPNYSSELNVNALLLGDSALYLCASSSSANEQFFGPGTRLTVL.

The chain uses TRBV25-1 and TRBJ1-1; D remains ambiguous. The V and J ends lost 4 bases and 1 base respectively, with 4 bases between them. The CDR3 spans 12 residues. CDR1 is MGHDK and CDR2 is SYGVNS in the germline V gene. CDR3 amino acids: CASSAQNTEAFF. The CDR3 region has the DNA TGTGCCAGCAGTGCCCAGAACACTGAAGCTTTCTTT. Full variable domain (outside the CDR3, taken from reference TRBV25-1 and TRBJ1-1): EADIYQTPRYLVIGTGKKITLECSQTMGHDKMYWYQQDPGMELHLIHYSYGVNSTEKGDLSSESTVSRIRTEHFPLTLESARPSHTSQYLCASSAQNTEAFFGQGTRLTVV.

This sequence joins TRBV29-1 and TRBJ2-4; no definite D call. V was cut by 4 bases and J by 3 bases, with 13 bases left in between. The CDR3 sequence is 14 residues long. CDR1 and CDR2 from the germline V gene are SQVTM and ANQGSEA. CDR3 region: CSVGVSLSKNIQYF. The CDR3 DNA follows: TGCAGCGTTGGAGTCAGCTTAAGCAAAAACATTCAGTACTTC. The complete variable domain, with remaining parts taken from reference TRBV29-1 and TRBJ2-4, reads SAVISQKPSRDICQRGTSLTIQCQVDSQVTMMFWYRQQPGQSLTLIATANQGSEATYESGFVIDKFPISRPNLTFSTLTVSNMSPEDSSIYLCSVGVSLSKNIQYFGAGTRLSVL.

This clone occurred a few times. This rearrangement joins TRBV19 to TRBJ2-7; possibly TRBD1 or TRBD2 for D (5 bases each). The CDR3 extends over 16 amino acids. Germline loops: CDR1 LNHDA, CDR2 SQIVND (reference sequence). V was pared by 5 bases and J by 6 bases, with 23 bases between. CDR3 residues: CASSSFIRDGYLEQYF. Written as DNA, the CDR3 is TGTGCCAGTAGTTCCTTTATCCGGGACGGCTACCTCGAGCAGTACTTC.

The chain is built from TRBV5-6 and TRBJ2-7; 7 nucleotides line up with TRBD1. The V and J ends lost 3 bases and 3 bases, in that order; junction bases with no gene match: 6. The CDR3 runs 14 residues. Germline assignment: CDR1 SGHDT and CDR2 YYEEEE. CDR3 in DNA: TGTGCCAGCAGCTCTAGACAGGGACGCTACGAGCAGTACTTC. The encoded protein is CASSSRQGRYEQYF.

This clone is judged medium-sized. The rearrangement joins TRBV10-3 to TRBJ2-1; TRBD2 matches 12 bases. V was pared by 3 bases and J by 5 bases, with 5 bases of the junction left unmatched. The CDR3 sequence is 16 residues long. The germline CDR1 and CDR2 sequences are ENHRY and SYGVKD. CDR3 coding DNA: TGTGCCATCAGTGACGGGCTAGCGGGGGGGGACAATGAGCAGTTCTTC. This gives the protein CAISDGLAGGDNEQFF.

The CDR3 sequence: CASSLESQLNQPQHF. The CDR3 DNA follows: TGTGCCAGCAGCTTGGAAAGTCAACTAAATCAGCCCCAGCATTTT. This chain links TRBV5-6 with TRBJ1-5; D remains unclear. Between the trimmed V and J ends, which lost 0 bases and 4 bases, there was a span of 11 bases. Germline lookup yields CDR1 SGHDT and CDR2 YYEEEE. The CDR3 is made up of 15 amino acids.

CDR3 coding DNA: TGTGCCAGCAGCGTAATGGGGCGCCGATATGGCTACACCTTC. Amino acids: CASSVMGRRYGYTF. The chain joins TRBV11-2 to TRBJ1-2; tentative D call: TRBD1 (5 bases). CDR1 SGHAT and CDR2 FQNNGV come from the germline V gene. Deletions cut 5 bases from V and 5 bases from J, with 15 bases between. CDR3 length: 14 residues.

The J gene is TRBJ1-5, the V gene TRBV7-9, with 10 bases fitting TRBD1. Per the germline V gene, CDR1 is SEHNR and CDR2 is FQNEAQ (reference sequence). CDR3 length: 15 residues. After removal of 5 bases from V and 1 base from J, the junction contained 2 bases not matched to a gene. DNA of the CDR3: TGTGCCAGCAGCCGACAGGGGGCAAGCAATCAGCCCCAGCATTTT. Amino acid sequence: CASSRQGASNQPQHF.

The chain carries TRBV5-4 and TRBJ2-1; TRBD1 aligns across 9 bases. V was clipped by 1 base and J by 8 bases; unmatched bases: 1. This CDR3 has 13 residues. Germline CDR1 is SGHNT and CDR2 is YYREEE (reference sequence). CDR3 sequence: CASSLTGGDEQFF. CDR3 nucleotides: TGTGCCAGCAGCTTGACAGGGGGCGATGAGCAGTTCTTC.

The V gene is TRBV5-1, the J gene TRBJ1-1, with a possible D match to TRBD1 (6 bases). Trimming shortened V by 2 bases and J by 7 bases, and 15 bases separated the two germline ends. Germline assignment: CDR1 SGHRS and CDR2 YFSETQ. CDR3 length: 14 residues. The CDR3 is CASSFSQGYIEAFF. CDR3 nucleotides: TGCGCCAGCAGCTTCTCCCAGGGGTATATTGAAGCTTTCTTT.

The rearrangement uses TRBV14 and TRBJ2-3; tentative D call: TRBD2 (6 bases). The CDR3 runs 13 residues. Germline CDR1 reads SGHDN; CDR2 reads FVKESK. Trimming took 4 bases from V and 9 from J, leaving 14 bases between them. Here the CDR3 reads CASSPGLHFTQYF. The CDR3 DNA sequence: TGTGCCAGCAGCCCGGGACTTCACTTCACGCAGTATTTT.

The rearrangement links TRBV7-8 to TRBJ1-4, with TRBD1 identical over 11 bases. Germline lookup yields CDR1 SGHVS and CDR2 FQNEAQ. The CDR3 has 14 residues. Trimming removed 4 bases from V and 8 bases from J; junction bases left unmatched: 3. CDR3 DNA sequence: TGTGCCAGCAGCTCGGGACAGGGGGAGGAAAAACTGTTTTTT. Protein sequence: CASSSGQGEEKLFF.

The V and J genes are TRBV11-2 and TRBJ1-2, with D perhaps TRBD1 (6 bases). Per germline, CDR1 SGHAT and CDR2 FQNNGV. CDR3 length equals 17 residues. V was clipped by 0 bases and J by 2 bases, with 16 bases between them. The CDR3 region has the DNA TGTGCCAGCAGCTTAGAAGCGGGATCCGGGGGCAACTATGGCTACACCTTC. It encodes CASSLEAGSGGNYGYTF.

The sample holds one count of this clone. V usage is TRBV11-2 and J usage is TRBJ2-3, with 7 bases fitting TRBD1. Germline V gives CDR1 SGHAT, CDR2 FQNNGV. The CDR3 contains 14 residues. V lost 1 base, J lost 5 bases, and 3 bases stayed unmatched. The CDR3, as DNA: TGTGCCAGCAGCTTAGTCCACAGGGGAGATACGCAGTATTTT. The encoded protein is CASSLVHRGDTQYF.

The rearrangement links TRBV5-1 to TRBJ2-1; TRBD2 matches 9 bases. V lost 4 bases and J lost 7; bases outside the gene matches: 12. CDR1 and CDR2 from the germline V gene are SGHRS and YFSETQ. This CDR3 has 16 residues. CDR3: CASSVGLAGLGNEQFF. DNA for the CDR3: TGCGCCAGCAGCGTCGGTCTAGCGGGGCTCGGTAATGAGCAGTTCTTC.